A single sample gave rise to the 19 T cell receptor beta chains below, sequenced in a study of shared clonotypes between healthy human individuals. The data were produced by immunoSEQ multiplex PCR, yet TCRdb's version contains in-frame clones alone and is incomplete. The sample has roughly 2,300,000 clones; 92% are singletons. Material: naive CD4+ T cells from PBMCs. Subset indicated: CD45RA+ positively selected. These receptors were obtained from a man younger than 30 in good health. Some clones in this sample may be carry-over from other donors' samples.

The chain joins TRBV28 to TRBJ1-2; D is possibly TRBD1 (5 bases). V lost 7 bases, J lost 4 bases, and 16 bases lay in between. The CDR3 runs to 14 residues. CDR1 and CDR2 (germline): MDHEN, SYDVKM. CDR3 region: CASNPGQETYGYTF. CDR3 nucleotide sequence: TGTGCCAGCAACCCGGGGCAAGAAACCTATGGCTACACCTTC.

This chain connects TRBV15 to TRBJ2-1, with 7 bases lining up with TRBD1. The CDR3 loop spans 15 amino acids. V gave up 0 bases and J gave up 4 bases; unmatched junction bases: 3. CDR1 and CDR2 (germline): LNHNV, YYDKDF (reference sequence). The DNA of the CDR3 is TGTGCCACCAGCAGAGATCCAGGGGGTTACAATGAGCAGTTCTTC. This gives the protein CATSRDPGGYNEQFF. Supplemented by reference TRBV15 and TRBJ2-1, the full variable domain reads DAMVIQNPRYQVTQFGKPVTLSCSQTLNHNVMYWYQQKSSQAPKLLFHYYDKDFNNEADTPDNFQSRRPNTSFCFLDIRSPGLGDTAMYLCATSRDPGGYNEQFFGPGTRLTVL.

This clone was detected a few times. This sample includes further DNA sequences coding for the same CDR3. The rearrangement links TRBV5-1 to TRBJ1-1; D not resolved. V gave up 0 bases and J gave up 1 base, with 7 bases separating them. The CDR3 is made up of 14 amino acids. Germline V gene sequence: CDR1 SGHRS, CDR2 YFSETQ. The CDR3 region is CASSLEGPNTEAFF. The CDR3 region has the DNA TGCGCCAGCAGCTTGGAAGGGCCGAACACTGAAGCTTTCTTT. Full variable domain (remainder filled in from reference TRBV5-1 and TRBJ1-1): KAGVTQTPRYLIKTRGQQVTLSCSPISGHRSVSWYQQTPGQGLQFLFEYFSETQRNKGNFPGRFSGRQFSNSRSEMNVSTLELGDSALYLCASSLEGPNTEAFFGQGTRLTVV.

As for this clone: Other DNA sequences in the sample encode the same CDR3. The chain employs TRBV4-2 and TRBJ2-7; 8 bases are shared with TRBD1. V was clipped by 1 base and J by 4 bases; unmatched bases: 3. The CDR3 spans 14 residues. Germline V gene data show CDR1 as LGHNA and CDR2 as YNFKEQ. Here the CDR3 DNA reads TGTGCCAGCAGCCAAGGGCAGGGGGCTTACGAGCAGTACTTC. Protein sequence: CASSQGQGAYEQYF.

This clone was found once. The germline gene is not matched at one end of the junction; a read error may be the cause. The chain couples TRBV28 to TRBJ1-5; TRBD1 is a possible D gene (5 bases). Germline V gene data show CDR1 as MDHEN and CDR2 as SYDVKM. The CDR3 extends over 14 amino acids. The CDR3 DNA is TGTGCCAGCAGAACCACGGGACGCATGGTTACGGGGGATTTT. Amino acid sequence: CASRTTGRMVTGDF.

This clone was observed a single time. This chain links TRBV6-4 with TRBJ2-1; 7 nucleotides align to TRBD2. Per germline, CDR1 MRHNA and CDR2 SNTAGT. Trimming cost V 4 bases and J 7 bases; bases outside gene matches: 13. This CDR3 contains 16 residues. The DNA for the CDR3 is TGTGCCAGCAGTGCCCCGGGGCTAGCGGAAGGGAATGAGCAGTTCTTC. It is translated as CASSAPGLAEGNEQFF.

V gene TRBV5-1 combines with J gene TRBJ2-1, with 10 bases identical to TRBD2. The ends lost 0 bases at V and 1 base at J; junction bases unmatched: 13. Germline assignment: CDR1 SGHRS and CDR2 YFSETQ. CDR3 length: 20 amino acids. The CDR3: CASSLGYFKGLAVSYNEQFF. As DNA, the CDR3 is TGCGCCAGCAGCTTGGGGTATTTTAAAGGACTAGCGGTATCCTACAATGAGCAGTTCTTC.

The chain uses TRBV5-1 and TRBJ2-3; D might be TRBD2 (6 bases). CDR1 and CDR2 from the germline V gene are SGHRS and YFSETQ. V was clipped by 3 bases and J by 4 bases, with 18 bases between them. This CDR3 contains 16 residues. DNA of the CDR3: TGCGCCAGCAGCTCTCGGGTGGGGCGGGGACCAGATACGCAGTATTTT. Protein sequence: CASSSRVGRGPDTQYF.

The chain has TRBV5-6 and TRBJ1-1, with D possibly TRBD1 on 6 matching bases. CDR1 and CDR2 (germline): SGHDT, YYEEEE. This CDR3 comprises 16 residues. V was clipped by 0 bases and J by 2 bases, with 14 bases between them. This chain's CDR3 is CASSLAGQRPNTEAFF. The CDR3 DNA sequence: TGTGCCAGCAGCTTGGCGGGACAACGACCCAACACTGAAGCTTTCTTT.

CDR3 in DNA: TGTGCCAGCAGTTCCCCCCTGACAGAACTTTATGGCTACACCTTC. Translation gives CASSSPLTELYGYTF. The chain joins TRBV6-5 to TRBJ1-2; D may be TRBD1 (5 bases). CDR1 MNHEY and CDR2 SVGAGI come from the germline V gene. V lost 4 bases to trimming and J lost 5 bases, with 17 bases between them. The CDR3 sequence is 15 residues long.

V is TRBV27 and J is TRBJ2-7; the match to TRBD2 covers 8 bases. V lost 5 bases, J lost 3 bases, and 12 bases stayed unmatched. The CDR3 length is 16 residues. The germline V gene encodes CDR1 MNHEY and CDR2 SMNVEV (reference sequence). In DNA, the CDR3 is TGTGCCAGCAGTGGATCCGGGACTAGTTTTATCTACGAGCAGTACTTC. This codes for CASSGSGTSFIYEQYF.

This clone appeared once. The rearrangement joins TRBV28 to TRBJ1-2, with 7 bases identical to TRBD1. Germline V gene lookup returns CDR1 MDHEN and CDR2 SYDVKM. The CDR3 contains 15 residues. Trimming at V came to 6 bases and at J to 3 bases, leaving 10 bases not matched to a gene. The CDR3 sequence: CASRTTDRSYYGYTF. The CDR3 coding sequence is TGTGCCAGCAGAACTACGGACAGGAGCTACTATGGCTACACCTTC.

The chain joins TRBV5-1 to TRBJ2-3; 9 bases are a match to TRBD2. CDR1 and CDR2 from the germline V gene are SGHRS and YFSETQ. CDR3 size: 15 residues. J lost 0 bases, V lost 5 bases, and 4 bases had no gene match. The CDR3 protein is CASSRAGGSTDTQYF. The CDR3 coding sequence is TGCGCCAGCAGTAGAGCGGGAGGTAGCACAGATACGCAGTATTTT.

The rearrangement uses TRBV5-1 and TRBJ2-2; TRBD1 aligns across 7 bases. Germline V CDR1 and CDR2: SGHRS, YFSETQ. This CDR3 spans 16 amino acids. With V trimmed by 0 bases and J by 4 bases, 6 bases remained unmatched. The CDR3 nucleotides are TGCGCCAGCAGCTTGGGGGCCAGGGGGTCCACCGGGGAGCTGTTTTTT. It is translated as CASSLGARGSTGELFF. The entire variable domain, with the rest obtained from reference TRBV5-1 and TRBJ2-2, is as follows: KAGVTQTPRYLIKTRGQQVTLSCSPISGHRSVSWYQQTPGQGLQFLFEYFSETQRNKGNFPGRFSGRQFSNSRSEMNVSTLELGDSALYLCASSLGARGSTGELFFGEGSRLTVL.

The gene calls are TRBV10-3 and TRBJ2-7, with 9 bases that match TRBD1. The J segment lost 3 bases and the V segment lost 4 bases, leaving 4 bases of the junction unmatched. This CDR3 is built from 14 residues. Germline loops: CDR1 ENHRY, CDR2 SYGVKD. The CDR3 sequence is CAISAGQGNYEQYF. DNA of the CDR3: TGTGCCATCAGTGCGGGACAGGGTAACTACGAGCAGTACTTC.

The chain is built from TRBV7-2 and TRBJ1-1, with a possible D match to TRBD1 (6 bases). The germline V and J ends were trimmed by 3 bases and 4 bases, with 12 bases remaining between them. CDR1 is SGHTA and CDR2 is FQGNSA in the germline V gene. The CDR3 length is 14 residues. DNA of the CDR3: TGTGCCAGCAGCTTGACAGGTTGGGGCACTGAAGCTTTCTTT. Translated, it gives CASSLTGWGTEAFF.

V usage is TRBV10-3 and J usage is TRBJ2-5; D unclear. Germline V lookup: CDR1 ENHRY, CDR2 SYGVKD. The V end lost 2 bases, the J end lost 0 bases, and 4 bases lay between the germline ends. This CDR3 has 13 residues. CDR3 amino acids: CAISEGNQETQYF. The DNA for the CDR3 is TGTGCCATCAGTGAGGGAAACCAAGAGACCCAGTACTTC.

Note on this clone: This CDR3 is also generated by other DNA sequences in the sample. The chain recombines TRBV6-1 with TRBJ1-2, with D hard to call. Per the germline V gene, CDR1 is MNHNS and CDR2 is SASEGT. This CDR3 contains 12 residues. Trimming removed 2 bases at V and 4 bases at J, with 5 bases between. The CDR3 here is CASSEQFYGYTF. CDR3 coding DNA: TGTGCCAGCAGTGAACAGTTCTATGGCTACACCTTC.

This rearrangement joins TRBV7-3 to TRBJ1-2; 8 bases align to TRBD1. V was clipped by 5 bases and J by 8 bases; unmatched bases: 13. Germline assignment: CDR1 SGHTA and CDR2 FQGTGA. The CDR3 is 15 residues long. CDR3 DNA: TGTGCCAGCAGCCCCCAGGGGGCCGGGCATGAGGGCTACACCTTC. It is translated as CASSPQGAGHEGYTF.